Listed below are T cell receptor beta chains from one sample, sequenced in a study of T cell repertoires in cytomegalovirus infection. Via MiXCR, TCRdb re-called the reads, giving one row per CDR3 protein. This sample yields some 400,000 distinct CDR3 sequences, of which around 18% are seen a single time; 7.5% to 9.5% belongs to the top ten. Sequencing was performed on PBMCs. The receptors were sampled from a human donor in good health (CMV status not recorded). Some clones in this sample may be carry-over from other donors' samples. Both conserved end residues are part of each CDR3. The order of the fields is D gene, clone size, V gene, J gene, CDR3 protein, CDR3 DNA. A D gene is named only where the DNA matches it firmly. Rows give clone size only sometimes, using once, few, many, or a class for an expanded clone.

NA,many,TRBV7-6,TRBJ1-6,CASSLGMGTSPLHF,TGTGCCAGCAGCTTAGGGATGGGAACATCACCCCTCCACTTT
TRBD2,NA,TRBV7-9,TRBJ2-1,CASSSIAGGAREQFF,TGTGCCAGCAGCTCCATAGCGGGAGGGGCTCGTGAGCAGTTCTTC
TRBD1,few,TRBV2,TRBJ1-2,CASTRQGNGYTF,TGTGCCAGCACTCGACAGGGAAATGGCTACACCTTC
NA,once,TRBV27,TRBJ2-3,CASGRGRRVDTQYF,TGTGCCAGCGGTAGGGGCAGGCGCGTGGATACGCAGTATTTT
TRBD2,many,TRBV24-1,TRBJ2-5,CATGPTSGGTGAETQYF,TGTGCCACCGGACCGACTAGCGGGGGCACTGGGGCAGAGACCCAGTACTTC
NA,NA,TRBV9,TRBJ2-7,CASSVGIFYEQYF,TGTGCCAGCAGCGTAGGGATATTTTACGAGCAGTACTTC
NA,NA,TRBV3-1,TRBJ1-2,CASSQVASLTYGYTF,TGTGCCAGCAGCCAAGTAGCCAGCTTGACCTATGGCTACACCTTC
NA,NA,TRBV7-2,TRBJ2-4,CASSPGPPLAKNIQYF,TGTGCCAGCAGCCCAGGCCCTCCTCTAGCCAAAAACATTCAGTACTTC
NA,few,TRBV6-1,TRBJ1-5,CASSRSDGSNQPQHF,TGTGCCAGCAGTCGCTCGGACGGGAGCAATCAGCCCCAGCATTTT
NA,many,TRBV7-6,TRBJ2-1,CASSLTQDSTYNEQFF,TGTGCCAGCAGCTTAACCCAGGACTCCACCTACAATGAGCAGTTCTTC
TRBD2,many,TRBV7-2,TRBJ2-7,CASSLAGGPTSYEQYF,TGTGCCAGCAGCTTAGCGGGAGGGCCGACCTCCTACGAGCAGTACTTC
TRBD1,many,TRBV7-8,TRBJ1-5,CASRSVQGADQPQHF,TGTGCCAGCAGATCGGTACAGGGGGCGGATCAGCCCCAGCATTTT
NA,many,TRBV12-3/TRBV12-4,TRBJ2-3,CASSLSAGEDTQYF,TGTGCCAGCAGTTTATCCGCAGGGGAAGATACGCAGTATTTT
NA,NA,TRBV7-2,TRBJ2-2,CASSLRGGINTGELFF,TGTGCCAGCAGCTTACGGGGCGGGATCAACACCGGGGAGCTGTTTTTT
NA,NA,TRBV12-3/TRBV12-4,TRBJ2-7,CASSLDLALGSYEQYF,TGTGCCAGCAGTTTAGACCTAGCCTTGGGGTCCTACGAGCAGTACTTC
NA,NA,TRBV19,TRBJ2-1,CASSIEGGSYNEQFF,TGTGCCAGTAGTATAGAAGGAGGCTCCTACAATGAGCAGTTCTTC
NA,NA,TRBV12-3/TRBV12-4,TRBJ1-5,CASSLDYDRTLNQPQHF,TGTGCCAGCAGTCTCGATTACGACAGGACGCTCAATCAGCCCCAGCATTTT
NA,many,TRBV7-2,TRBJ2-5,CASSWPIGSETQYF,TGTGCCAGCAGCTGGCCGATAGGTTCAGAGACCCAGTACTTC
NA,NA,TRBV19,TRBJ1-4,CASSMREDDEKLFF,TGTGCCAGTAGTATGAGGGAGGACGATGAAAAACTGTTTTTT
NA,once,TRBV4-1,TRBJ2-1,CASSRPGKRSYNEQFF,TGCGCCAGCAGCCGTCCGGGGAAGAGGTCCTACAATGAGCAGTTCTTC
NA,NA,TRBV6-1,TRBJ2-1,CASSTLGSYNEQFF,TGTGCCAGCAGTACACTAGGATCCTACAATGAGCAGTTCTTC
NA,many,TRBV10-3,TRBJ2-3,CAISESNGPTDTQYF,TGTGCCATCAGTGAGTCGAACGGACCCACAGATACGCAGTATTTT
TRBD2,few,TRBV6-2/TRBV6-3,TRBJ2-2,CASTTSGSNTGELFF,TGTGCCAGTACCACTAGCGGGTCGAACACCGGGGAGCTGTTTTTT
NA,few,TRBV2,TRBJ1-1,CATPEVGNTEAFF,TGTGCCACCCCCGAGGTCGGAAACACTGAAGCTTTCTTT
NA,NA,TRBV12-3/TRBV12-4,TRBJ1-4,CASSFTTTNEKLFF,TGTGCCAGCAGTTTTACTACAACTAATGAAAAACTGTTTTTT
NA,few,TRBV5-1,TRBJ2-3,CASRTTLSTDTQYF,TGCGCCAGCAGGACCACACTAAGCACAGATACGCAGTATTTT
NA,few,TRBV20-1,TRBJ1-5,CSARDPRGGPNQPQHF,TGCAGTGCTAGGGACCCGAGGGGGGGGCCTAATCAGCCCCAGCATTTT
NA,NA,TRBV11-3,TRBJ2-5,CASSKGAKAETQYF,TGTGCCAGCAGCAAAGGGGCAAAGGCGGAGACCCAGTACTTC
TRBD2,many,TRBV7-6,TRBJ2-5,CASSLTSGGPETQYF,TGTGCCAGCAGCTTAACTAGCGGGGGGCCGGAGACCCAGTACTTC
NA,NA,TRBV29-1,TRBJ2-1,CSVSSREYNEQFF,TGCAGCGTTTCCTCCCGGGAATACAATGAGCAGTTCTTC
NA,many,TRBV7-2,TRBJ1-5,CASSLINSNQPQHF,TGTGCCAGCAGCTTAATCAATAGCAATCAGCCCCAGCATTTT
TRBD1,NA,TRBV7-6,TRBJ2-1,CASSPTTGKQLGEQFF,TGTGCCAGCAGCCCCACGACAGGGAAGCAACTCGGTGAGCAGTTCTTC
TRBD2,NA,TRBV2,TRBJ2-5,CASRASGGDEETQYF,TGTGCCAGCAGAGCTAGCGGGGGCGACGAGGAGACCCAGTACTTC
TRBD1,few,TRBV13,TRBJ1-6,CASSLTGDGDSPLHF,TGTGCCAGCAGCTTAACAGGGGACGGGGATTCACCCCTCCACTTT
NA,many,TRBV20-1,TRBJ2-1,CSASDGASANEQFF,TGCAGTGCTAGTGATGGGGCTAGCGCAAATGAGCAGTTCTTC
NA,many,TRBV5-8,TRBJ2-1,CASSLARGGVYNEQFF,TGTGCCAGCAGCTTGGCCAGGGGAGGGGTTTACAATGAGCAGTTCTTC
TRBD1,many,TRBV2,TRBJ2-3,CASRLRGMSTDTQYF,TGTGCCAGCAGACTCAGGGGGATGAGCACAGATACGCAGTATTTT
NA,NA,TRBV20-1,TRBJ2-5,CSASVQETQYF,TGCAGTGCTAGCGTACAAGAGACCCAGTACTTC
TRBD1,NA,TRBV11-2,TRBJ1-2,CASKRDRVDYGYTF,TGTGCCAGTAAAAGGGACAGGGTCGACTATGGCTACACCTTC
NA,NA,TRBV19,TRBJ1-4,CAERDNEKLFF,TGTGCCGAGAGGGATAATGAAAAACTGTTTTTT
NA,NA,TRBV19,TRBJ1-2,CASSMSADYGYTF,TGTGCCAGTAGTATGTCAGCTGACTATGGCTACACCTTC
NA,NA,TRBV7-9,TRBJ1-4,CASSPRGEVEKLFF,TGTGCCAGCAGCCCACGGGGGGAGGTTGAAAAACTGTTTTTT
NA,NA,TRBV7-4,TRBJ2-3,CASSLVVRGIRGDTQYF,TGTGCCAGCAGCTTAGTGGTTCGCGGGATAAGGGGAGATACGCAGTATTTT
NA,NA,TRBV4-1,TRBJ1-4,CASSRKLGGRTNEKLFF,TGCGCCAGCAGCCGGAAACTCGGCGGCCGAACTAATGAAAAACTGTTTTTT
TRBD1,NA,TRBV19,TRBJ1-2,CASSTVTGTANYGYTF,TGTGCCAGTAGTACGGTCACCGGGACAGCAAATTATGGCTACACCTTC
NA,few,TRBV28,TRBJ2-7,CASREQGGTYEQYF,TGTGCCAGCAGAGAACAGGGGGGGACCTACGAGCAGTACTTC
NA,NA,TRBV7-8,TRBJ2-4,CASSSTVWGAENIQYF,TGTGCCAGCAGCTCAACGGTTTGGGGTGCAGAAAACATTCAGTACTTC
NA,few,TRBV6-2/TRBV6-3,TRBJ2-1,CATTRDQRYNEQFF,TGTGCCACCACTCGTGACCAGCGGTACAATGAGCAGTTCTTC
NA,NA,TRBV6-8,TRBJ2-7,CASSSLTRRAHYEQYF,TGTGCCAGCAGTTCACTGACCAGGAGGGCACACTACGAGCAGTACTTC
NA,NA,TRBV29-1,TRBJ2-2,CSVEDPAGYTGELFF,TGCAGCGTTGAAGACCCCGCAGGGTACACCGGGGAGCTGTTTTTT
NA,few,TRBV19,TRBJ1-5,CASRARGDNQPQHF,TGTGCCAGTAGAGCCAGGGGTGACAATCAGCCCCAGCATTTT